Shown below are 23 T cell receptor beta chains from a single sample sequenced in a study of T cells in Graves' hyperthyroidism and ophthalmopathy. RNA transcripts yielded amplified TCR beta CDR3 regions. First-round RT-PCR targeting the TCR CDR3 was performed with the HTBI primer set. MiXCR, run by TCRdb on the multiplex PCR reads, gives a single entry per CDR3 protein. Among around 760,000 distinct CDR3 sequences listed, about 35% were seen once. Sequencing was performed on blood. The receptor set was obtained from a woman aged 35 to 49 with Graves' hyperthyroidism.

The rearrangement uses TRBV6-5 and TRBJ1-4; 7 bases map to TRBD1. The V gene end was trimmed by 2 bases and the J gene end by 7 bases; junction bases not matched to a gene: 4. The CDR3 totals 14 residues. Looked up from germline, CDR1 is MNHEY and CDR2 is SVGAGI. CDR3 DNA sequence: TGTGCCAGCAGTTACGACAGGGCGGGTGAAAAACTGTTTTTT. Residues: CASSYDRAGEKLFF.

The J gene is TRBJ2-7, the V gene TRBV12-3 or TRBV12-4; D perhaps matches TRBD2 (5 bases). V was trimmed by 2 bases and J by 7 bases, leaving 15 bases between them. The length of the CDR3 is 14 residues. CDR3 DNA sequence: TGTGCCAGCAGTTTACGGAGAGGGCTGAGGGAGCAGTACTTC. Translating it yields CASSLRRGLREQYF.

The table lists this clonotype with many counts. This chain joins TRBV7-9 and TRBJ1-6, with D possibly matching TRBD1 (5 bases). The CDR3 consists of 18 residues. Germline CDR1 is SEHNR and CDR2 is FQNEAQ (reference sequence). Trimming left V 6 bases short and J 7 bases short, with 25 bases between. The CDR3 DNA is TGTGCCAGCAGAAATACTGGTGGCAGCGAGGGGAGAAATTCACCCCTCCACTTT. It translates to CASRNTGGSEGRNSPLHF.

The V call is TRBV6-5, the J call TRBJ1-1; maybe TRBD1 (5 bases). The CDR3 contains 15 residues. The V gene's germline CDR1 is MNHEY and CDR2 SVGAGI. V was shortened by 4 bases and J by 2 bases, with 14 bases between the two germline ends. This CDR3 reads CASSFLGGINTEAFF. The CDR3 DNA is TGTGCCAGCAGTTTCCTCGGGGGAATAAACACTGAAGCTTTCTTT.

This clonotype has at least ten counts. The chain employs TRBV12-3 or TRBV12-4 and TRBJ1-4; D is ambiguous. The CDR3 has 13 residues. Between the trimmed V and J ends, which lost 4 bases and 7 bases, there was a span of 10 bases. The CDR3 reads CASSWTLTEKLFF. The CDR3 DNA reads TGTGCCAGCAGTTGGACCCTAACTGAAAAACTGTTTTTT.

The sample holds many counts of this clonotype. The chain employs TRBV20-1 and TRBJ1-1; 9 bases map to TRBD1. Germline trimming cut 5 bases from V and 3 bases from J; bases unmatched to any gene: 7. CDR3 length: 14 residues. The V gene's germline CDR1 is DFQATT and CDR2 SNEGSKA (reference sequence). The CDR3 spells CSASTGGAYTEAFF. CDR3 DNA sequence: TGCAGTGCTTCCACAGGGGGCGCGTACACTGAAGCTTTCTTT.

The V gene is TRBV11-2, the J gene TRBJ2-7, with D possibly matching TRBD1 (5 bases). The V end was cut by 5 bases, the J end by 0 bases, with 14 bases between. This CDR3 contains 15 residues. Per the germline V gene, CDR1 is SGHAT and CDR2 is FQNNGV. Written as DNA, the CDR3 is TGTGCCAGCAGCCCCGGACAACTCAACTCCTACGAGCAGTACTTC. This translates into CASSPGQLNSYEQYF.

This chain joins TRBV12-3 or TRBV12-4 and TRBJ1-2, with D maybe TRBD1 (5 bases). Trimming cost V 3 bases and J 3 bases, with 14 bases left between them. This CDR3 spans 15 amino acids. Here the CDR3 reads CASSLQGERDYGYTF. The CDR3, as DNA: TGTGCCAGCAGTTTGCAGGGTGAGAGAGACTATGGCTACACCTTC.

There are many counts of this clonotype. CDR3 bases: TGTGCCAGCAGCATCGCAGTTCTCCAGCATTTT. This translates into CASSIAVLQHF. J is TRBJ1-5 and V is TRBV12-3 or TRBV12-4, with no clear D. Trimming pared 6 bases from V and 12 bases from J, leaving 12 bases between. The CDR3 runs to 11 residues.

V usage is TRBV29-1 and J usage is TRBJ2-5; D ambiguous. This CDR3 has 13 amino acids. Germline loops: CDR1 SQVTM, CDR2 ANQGSEA. The V and J ends lost 8 bases and 2 bases respectively, with 15 bases between them. The CDR3 loop reads CSLVGFGQETQYF. The CDR3 DNA reads TGCAGCTTGGTCGGGTTCGGGCAAGAGACCCAGTACTTC.

V and J are TRBV2 and TRBJ1-6; the D is unclear. This CDR3 region has 13 residues. V lost 5 bases and J lost 7, with 9 bases in between. CDR1 is SNHLY and CDR2 is FYNNEI in the germline V gene. DNA for the CDR3: TGTGCCAGCAGTAGCCGAGAAAATTCACCCCTCCACTTT. Protein product: CASSSRENSPLHF. The full variable domain, with the rest looked up from reference TRBV2 and TRBJ1-6, is EPEVTQTPSHQVTQMGQEVILRCVPISNHLYFYWYRQILGQKVEFLVSFYNNEISEKSEIFDDQFSVERPDGSNFTLKIRSTKLEDSAMYFCASSSRENSPLHFGNGTRLTVT.

V and J are TRBV5-5 and TRBJ1-2, with unresolved D. Germline loops: CDR1 SGHKS, CDR2 YYEKEE (reference sequence). The CDR3 length is 13 residues. V lost 5 bases to trimming and J lost 8 bases, with 16 bases between them. The CDR3 DNA sequence: TGTGCCAGCAGTTCACCCTCGGGCCTCGGCTACACCTTC. This gives the protein CASSSPSGLGYTF.

This clonotype has a count of ten or more. The chain recombines TRBV29-1 with TRBJ1-4; 9 bases agree with TRBD1. V shed 7 bases, J shed 5 bases, and the junction held 2 bases outside the gene matches. Germline CDR1 SQVTM, CDR2 ANQGSEA. The CDR3 is made up of 12 amino acids. The CDR3: CSAGTGNEKLFF. CDR3 sequence (DNA): TGCAGCGCCGGGACAGGGAATGAAAAACTGTTTTTT.

In this sample, this clonotype turned up a few times. The rearrangement joins TRBV12-3 or TRBV12-4 to TRBJ1-1; maybe TRBD1 (6 bases). This CDR3 contains 14 residues. The V and J ends lost 7 bases and 5 bases respectively, with 17 bases between them. CDR3 in amino acids: CASTLGTPVTEAFF. DNA of the CDR3: TGTGCCAGCACCCTAGGGACACCCGTGACTGAAGCTTTCTTT.

The table lists this clonotype with many counts. The rearrangement links TRBV12-3 or TRBV12-4 to TRBJ2-6, with D hard to call. Trimming took off 1 base at V and 7 bases at J, with 8 bases between the two ends. The CDR3 runs 14 residues. The CDR3 region is CASSLGAQANVLTF. The CDR3 DNA reads as TGTGCCAGCAGTTTAGGCGCGCAAGCCAACGTCCTGACTTTC.

This clonotype was detected ten times or more. The CDR3 nucleotides are TGCAGTGCTAGAGATGGGGGCCAAGAGACCCAGTACTTC. Its translation: CSARDGGQETQYF. This sequence joins TRBV20-1 and TRBJ2-5, with D perhaps matching TRBD1 or TRBD2 (5 bases each). V lost 0 bases, J lost 1 base, and 6 bases lay in between. The CDR3 length is 13 residues. CDR1 is DFQATT, CDR2 SNEGSKA, per germline (reference sequence).

The chain uses TRBV4-3 and TRBJ1-1, with D perhaps TRBD1 (5 bases). The V gene's germline CDR1 is LGHNA and CDR2 YSLEER. The CDR3 runs to 13 residues. Deletions cut 3 bases from V and 10 bases from J, with 15 bases between. CDR3: CASSHATGRGAFF. DNA for the CDR3: TGCGCCAGCAGCCATGCGACGGGACGGGGAGCTTTCTTT.

The J gene is TRBJ2-6, the V gene TRBV10-3; D gene uncertain. CDR3 length: 14 residues. Germline V gene sequence: CDR1 ENHRY, CDR2 SYGVKD. V lost 9 bases, J lost 0 bases, and 9 bases lay in between. This CDR3 is CAISPDSGANVLTF. The DNA of the CDR3 is TGTGCCATAAGTCCAGACTCTGGGGCCAACGTCCTGACTTTC.

The chain uses TRBV11-2 and TRBJ2-1; D might be TRBD2 (6 bases). V lost 0 bases and J 9 bases, leaving 9 bases between the germline ends. The CDR3 is 13 amino acids. Germline loops: CDR1 SGHAT, CDR2 FQNNGV. CDR3 sequence: CASSLEFGSEQFF. CDR3 sequence (DNA): TGTGCCAGCAGCTTAGAGTTCGGGAGTGAGCAGTTCTTC.

V gene TRBV12-3 or TRBV12-4 combines with J gene TRBJ1-1; TRBD1 matches 8 bases. Trimming removed 7 bases from V and 5 bases from J; junction bases left unmatched: 9. The CDR3 contains 14 residues. The CDR3 coding sequence is TGTGCCAGCACCCGGACAGGGAGGATTACTGAAGCTTTCTTT. It specifies CASTRTGRITEAFF.

CDR3 DNA: TGTGCCAGCAGTCCCTGGACTAGCGGTTTTACTTCCTACGAGCAGTACTTC. It codes for CASSPWTSGFTSYEQYF. V usage is TRBV27 and J usage is TRBJ2-7; 10 positions agree with TRBD2. The CDR3 extends over 17 amino acids. The J segment lost 1 base and the V segment lost 5 bases, leaving 11 bases of the junction unmatched. CDR1 MNHEY and CDR2 SMNVEV come from the germline V gene (reference sequence).

This clonotype was observed a few times. The V and J genes are TRBV20-1 and TRBJ1-5, with 7 bases fitting TRBD1. CDR3 length equals 15 residues. Germline V gene lookup returns CDR1 DFQATT and CDR2 SNEGSKA (reference sequence). V shed 3 bases, J shed 5 bases, and the junction held 10 bases outside the gene matches. The CDR3 is CSASPAYRGYQPQHF. CDR3 sequence (DNA): TGCAGTGCTAGTCCGGCTTACAGGGGTTATCAGCCCCAGCATTTT.

This clonotype was counted a few times. This chain uses TRBV5-1 with TRBJ1-1; D unclear. Germline CDR1 and CDR2: SGHRS and YFSETQ. Trimming left V 4 bases short and J 0 bases short, with 13 bases between. The CDR3 is made up of 15 amino acids. CDR3 bases: TGCGCCAGCAGCCCTGTTCTGCAGTTGAACACTGAAGCTTTCTTT. Translation: CASSPVLQLNTEAFF.